The sequence of this T cell receptor beta chain was determined in a study of blood T cell repertoires in COVID-19. Comment on this clone: The identical CDR3 is also encoded by other nucleotide sequences in the sample.

Profiled with immunoSEQ multiplex PCR; TCRdb holds only in-frame clones, not every one. The data contain tens of thousands of clones, around 90% of them singletons. The CDR3 totals 14 residues. Trimming cost V 6 bases and J 5 bases, with 17 bases left between them. The chain combines TRBV23-1 with TRBJ2-7; D may be TRBD2 (6 bases). TRBV23-1 is an open reading frame whose function is uncertain. This clonotype originated in a human donor in a cohort sampled during active COVID-19. The sequencing sample was made of peripheral blood. This chain's CDR3 is CASREKGGPDEQYF. In DNA, the CDR3 is TGCGCCAGCAGGGAGAAGGGAGGACCGGACGAGCAGTACTTC.